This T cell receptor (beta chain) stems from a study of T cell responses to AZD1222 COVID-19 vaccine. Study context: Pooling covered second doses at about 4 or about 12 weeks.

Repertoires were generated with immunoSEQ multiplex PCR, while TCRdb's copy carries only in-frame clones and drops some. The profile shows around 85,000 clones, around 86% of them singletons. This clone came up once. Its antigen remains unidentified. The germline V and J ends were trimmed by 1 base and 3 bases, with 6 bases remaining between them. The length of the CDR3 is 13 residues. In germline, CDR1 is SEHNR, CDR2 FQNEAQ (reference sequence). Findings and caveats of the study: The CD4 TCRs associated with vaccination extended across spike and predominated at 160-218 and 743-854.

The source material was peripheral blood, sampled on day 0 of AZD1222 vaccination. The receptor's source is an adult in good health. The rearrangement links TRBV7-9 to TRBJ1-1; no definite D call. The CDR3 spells CASSLVLDTEAFF. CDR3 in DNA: TGTGCCAGCAGCTTAGTTCTCGACACTGAAGCTTTCTTT.